This T cell receptor beta chain is from a study of Graves' ophthalmopathy and Graves' hyperthyroidism. Investigators amplified TCR beta CDR3 regions from RNA transcripts. The first-round RT-PCR employed HTBI primers together with the Qiagen OneStep RT-PCR kit. A multiplex PCR was then performed as the second round. TCRdb re-derived calls from the multiplex PCR reads in MiXCR, one entry per CDR3 protein. Of 450,000 or so distinct CDR3 sequences listed, 14% are singletons. The CDR3 length is 14 residues. Germline loops: CDR1 SGHRS, CDR2 YFSETQ. Trimming removed 3 bases from V and 4 bases from J; junction bases left unmatched: 5. This clonotype was detected only a few times. Ophthalmopathy cases showed moderate-to-severe activity, scoring CAS ≥3 and NOSPECS ≥4, with duration under 3 months.

The clonotype comes from a woman in her twenties or thirties with Graves' ophthalmopathy. Sequencing was carried out using blood. The genes are TRBV5-1 and TRBJ1-1; 8 nucleotides align to TRBD1. CDR3 bases: TGCGCCAGCAGCTCGGACAGGGCGACCACTGAAGCTTTCTTT. It translates to CASSSDRATTEAFF.